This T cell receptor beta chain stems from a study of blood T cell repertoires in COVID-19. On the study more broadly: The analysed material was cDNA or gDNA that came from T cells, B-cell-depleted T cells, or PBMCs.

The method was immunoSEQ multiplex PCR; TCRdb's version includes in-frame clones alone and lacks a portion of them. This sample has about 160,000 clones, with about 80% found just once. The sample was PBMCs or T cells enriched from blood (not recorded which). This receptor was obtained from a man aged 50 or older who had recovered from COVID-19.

The CDR3 DNA sequence: TGTGCCAGCAGTGAACGGACAGGGAGGGGAGCTTTCTTT. It translates to CASSERTGRGAFF. The chain employs TRBV2 and TRBJ1-1; 8 bases match TRBD1. Germline loops: CDR1 SNHLY, CDR2 FYNNEI. V lost 2 bases and J lost 10; bases outside the gene matches: 6. CDR3 size: 13 residues.